This section outlines one T cell receptor (beta chain) sequence together with its context. The sample belongs to a study of cytomegalovirus exposure and HLA in healthy donors. The CDR3 extends over 17 amino acids. The V and J ends lost 0 bases and 4 bases respectively, with 18 bases between them. Germline V gene lookup returns CDR1 LGHNA and CDR2 YSLEER. In the PCR, 60 Vbeta and 13 Jbeta primers were used. This table comes from immunoSEQ multiplex PCR, and its TCRdb copy is limited to in-frame clones, with some not included. Here the sample spans nearly 200,000 clones, roughly 73% being singletons. The J gene is TRBJ2-5, the V gene TRBV4-3; a possible D gene is TRBD2 (6 bases). Sequencing was performed on PBMCs. The clonotype originates from a young woman in good health and CMV-seropositive. Here the CDR3 DNA reads TGCGCCAGCAGCCAAGATACGGCTAGCGCGATGGTAGAGACCCAGTACTTC. The encoded protein is CASSQDTASAMVETQYF.